This T cell receptor beta chain was obtained from a study of T cell repertoires in cytomegalovirus infection. For the study at large: TCR beta signatures that were public indicated CMV infection and matching HLA type.

V shed 3 bases, J shed 0 bases, and the junction held 1 base outside the gene matches. Per the germline V gene, CDR1 is MRHNA and CDR2 is SNTAGT. CDR3 length: 15 residues. This clonotype showed up just a few times. The target antigen is unknown. TCRdb re-called the reads with MiXCR, one entry per CDR3 protein. The sample yields roughly 720,000 distinct CDR3 sequences, 35% to 40% seen once. The study, taken as a whole, reports: HLA-C-restricted CMV clonotypes gave the most frequent clonotype in two of eight donors.

The receptor was isolated from a human donor in good health (CMV status not recorded). Some clones in this sample may be carry-over from other donors' samples. Input material: PBMCs. The chain carries TRBV6-4 and TRBJ2-1; 8 nucleotides agree with TRBD2. CDR3 protein: CASSEGTSSYNEQFF. The CDR3 nucleotides read TGTGCCAGCAGTGAAGGGACTAGCTCCTACAATGAGCAGTTCTTC.